The rows below give T cell receptor beta chains drawn from one sample of a study of cytomegalovirus exposure and HLA in healthy donors. The repertoire was sequenced with immunoSEQ multiplex PCR; TCRdb's copy has only in-frame clones and lacks some. The table has approximately 120,000 clones, 78% seen once. Sequenced material: PBMCs. All receptors come from a man aged 40-55 years in good health and CMV-seronegative. Each CDR3 is given with its conserved first and last residue. Each record gives: clone size, J gene, V gene, D gene, CDR3 protein, CDR3 DNA. A D gene is named only where the DNA matches it firmly. Expanded clones get a size class; other rows say once, few or many, or leave the size out.

size: .
J: TRBJ2-5
V: TRBV6-4
D: .
CDR3: CASSPSGGAFLETQYF
DNA: TGTGCCAGCAGCCCATCGGGGGGCGCATTTTTAGAGACCCAGTACTTC

size: .
J: TRBJ2-7
V: TRBV4-3
D: TRBD2
CDR3: CASSHLAGDSYEQYF
DNA: TGCGCCAGCAGCCACCTAGCGGGGGACTCCTACGAGCAGTACTTC

size: .
J: TRBJ1-5
V: TRBV7-2
D: .
CDR3: CASSLARQLNQPQHF
DNA: TGTGCCAGCAGCTTAGCGCGACAGTTAAATCAGCCCCAGCATTTT

size: .
J: TRBJ2-2
V: TRBV27
D: TRBD1
CDR3: CASIEGGAGTGELFF
DNA: TGTGCCAGCATAGAAGGGGGCGCGGGCACCGGGGAGCTGTTTTTT

size: .
J: TRBJ2-7
V: TRBV28
D: .
CDR3: CASSFQGGPYEQYF
DNA: TGTGCCAGCAGTTTCCAGGGGGGACCCTACGAGCAGTACTTC

size: .
J: TRBJ2-7
V: TRBV28
D: TRBD2
CDR3: CASSLGTAGGSHEQYF
DNA: TGTGCCAGCAGTTTAGGTACAGCGGGAGGGTCCCACGAGCAGTACTTC

size: .
J: TRBJ2-6
V: TRBV2
D: TRBD1
CDR3: CATRDRFDSGANVLTF
DNA: TGTGCCACCCGGGACAGATTTGACTCTGGGGCCAACGTCCTGACTTTC

size: .
J: TRBJ1-4
V: TRBV9
D: TRBD1
CDR3: CASSPGTGSEKLFF
DNA: TGTGCCAGCAGCCCCGGGACAGGCTCTGAAAAACTGTTTTTT

size: few
J: TRBJ2-5
V: TRBV29-1
D: TRBD1
CDR3: CSVLDRVGETQYF
DNA: TGCAGCGTTTTGGACAGGGTTGGGGAGACCCAGTACTTC

size: .
J: TRBJ2-1
V: TRBV5-4
D: .
CDR3: CASSQGGVMNEQFF
DNA: TGTGCCAGCAGCCAGGGGGGCGTAATGAATGAGCAGTTCTTC

size: .
J: TRBJ1-6
V: TRBV6-4
D: TRBD1
CDR3: CASSAQGSSSPLHF
DNA: TGTGCCAGCAGCGCACAGGGGTCTAGTTCACCCCTCCACTTT

size: .
J: TRBJ1-2
V: TRBV2
D: TRBD1
CDR3: CASSEIIGTGDGYTF
DNA: TGTGCCAGCAGCGAAATTATCGGGACAGGGGACGGCTACACCTTC

size: .
J: TRBJ2-3
V: TRBV10-3
D: TRBD2
CDR3: CAMGTSGGTDTQYF
DNA: TGTGCCATGGGGACTAGCGGGGGAACAGATACGCAGTATTTT

size: .
J: TRBJ1-1
V: TRBV5-1
D: .
CDR3: CASSLDPGITEAFF
DNA: TGCGCCAGCAGCTTGGACCCGGGTATCACTGAAGCTTTCTTT

size: .
J: TRBJ2-1
V: TRBV5-5
D: TRBD2
CDR3: CASSLGVAGGINEQFF
DNA: TGTGCCAGCAGCTTGGGGGTAGCGGGGGGTATCAATGAGCAGTTCTTC

size: once
J: TRBJ2-7
V: TRBV6-1
D: .
CDR3: CASSATGNYEQYF
DNA: TGTGCCAGCAGTGCAACAGGGAACTACGAGCAGTACTTC

size: few
J: TRBJ1-2
V: TRBV7-8
D: .
CDR3: CASSLGQHYGYTF
DNA: TGTGCCAGCAGCCTAGGACAGCACTATGGCTACACCTTC

size: .
J: TRBJ2-7
V: TRBV6-5
D: .
CDR3: CASSSLYEQYF
DNA: TGTGCCAGCAGTTCCCTTTACGAGCAGTACTTC

size: few
J: TRBJ1-5
V: TRBV5-1
D: TRBD1
CDR3: CASSSTGENQPQHF
DNA: TGCGCCAGCAGCTCGACAGGGGAGAATCAGCCCCAGCATTTT

size: .
J: TRBJ2-7
V: TRBV18
D: TRBD1
CDR3: CASSLGDRGGEQYF
DNA: TGTGCCAGCTCACTTGGGGACAGGGGAGGCGAGCAGTACTTC

size: .
J: TRBJ2-2
V: TRBV5-1
D: TRBD2
CDR3: CASSLVAGEAGELFF
DNA: TGCGCCAGCAGCTTGGTAGCGGGGGAGGCCGGGGAGCTGTTTTTT

size: .
J: TRBJ2-3
V: TRBV4-2
D: .
CDR3: CASSQSRSGSGDTQYF
DNA: TGTGCCAGCAGCCAGAGTAGGAGTGGGTCGGGGGATACGCAGTATTTT

size: .
J: TRBJ1-2
V: TRBV18
D: TRBD1
CDR3: CASSLSEQGAYGYTF
DNA: TGTGCCAGCTCACTATCAGAACAGGGGGCCTATGGCTACACCTTC

size: .
J: TRBJ2-5
V: TRBV7-3
D: TRBD2
CDR3: CASSPGGLAGGLFTQETQYF
DNA: TGTGCCAGCAGCCCAGGGGGACTAGCGGGGGGCCTCTTTACTCAAGAGACCCAGTACTTC

size: .
J: TRBJ2-2
V: TRBV7-3
D: TRBD2
CDR3: CASSRGLAGGYAGELFF
DNA: TGTGCCAGCAGCCGAGGACTAGCGGGGGGGTACGCCGGGGAGCTGTTTTTT